Following are 7 T cell receptor beta chains from one sample sequenced in a study of CD8 T cells in ankylosing spondylitis. Antigen specificity for these receptors is unknown. TCRdb re-derived calls from the 5' RACE reads in MiXCR, one entry per CDR3 protein. The sample lists 670,000 or so distinct CDR3 sequences, around 17% occurring once. Findings and caveats of the study: What appeared characteristic of ankylosing spondylitis blood was a TCR beta motif of eight highly homologous variants.

Sequenced material: blood, either unsorted or a sorted T cell fraction (not recorded which). All receptors derive from a male donor with ankylosing spondylitis.

The chain carries TRBV7-2 and TRBJ1-2; weak D call: TRBD1 (5 bases). There are 16 residues in the CDR3. Germline V gives CDR1 SGHTA, CDR2 FQGNSA. With 5 bases removed from V and 4 bases from J, the gap between germline ends came to 20 bases. The CDR3 DNA sequence: TGTGCCAGCAGCCCAATTCCGGGGCCATACCCCTATGGCTACACCTTC. This codes for CASSPIPGPYPYGYTF.

V usage is TRBV29-1 and J usage is TRBJ2-7; D is uncertain. The V end lost 5 bases, the J end lost 1 base, and 9 bases lay between the germline ends. Germline V gives CDR1 SQVTM, CDR2 ANQGSEA. This CDR3 spans 12 amino acids. DNA for the CDR3: TGCAGCGTTAATTCGGGTTCCTACGAGCAGTACTTC. Encoded protein: CSVNSGSYEQYF.

In this sample, this clonotype turned up a few times. CDR3 protein: CASSQDGGTARYGYTF. CDR3 coding DNA: TGCGCCAGCAGCCAAGACGGGGGGACAGCTCGCTATGGCTACACCTTC. V usage is TRBV4-1 and J usage is TRBJ1-2, with 7 bases fitting TRBD1. Germline V gene data show CDR1 as MGHRA and CDR2 as YSYEKL. Germline trimming cut 0 bases from V and 4 bases from J; bases unmatched to any gene: 8. The CDR3 covers 16 residues.

This clonotype was picked up a small number of times. The chain carries TRBV24-1 and TRBJ2-5; 7 bases map to TRBD1. The germline V gene has CDR1 KGHDR and CDR2 SFDVKD. V was clipped by 3 bases and J by 5 bases; unmatched bases: 8. The length of the CDR3 is 15 residues. DNA for the CDR3: TGTGCCACCAGTGATGACACAGGGGCGGGTGAGACCCAGTACTTC. Translating it yields CATSDDTGAGETQYF.

The rearrangement links TRBV4-1 to TRBJ2-7, with D possibly being TRBD2 (6 bases). The V end lost 0 bases, the J end lost 0 bases, and 12 bases lay between the germline ends. Germline V gene sequence: CDR1 MGHRA, CDR2 YSYEKL. There are 16 residues in the CDR3. The CDR3 DNA is TGCGCCAGCAGCCAAGAGGTGCACGGGAGCTCCTACGAGCAGTACTTC. It codes for CASSQEVHGSSYEQYF.

The rearrangement joins TRBV7-9 to TRBJ2-1; 9 positions match TRBD2. The CDR3 sequence is 13 residues long. Germline V CDR1 and CDR2: SEHNR, FQNEAQ (reference sequence). With V trimmed by 1 base and J by 12 bases, 4 bases remained unmatched. The CDR3 bases are TGTGCCAGCAGCTTAGGCGGGAGGGCCCTGCAGTTCTTC. It specifies CASSLGGRALQFF.

There are a few counts of this clonotype. The rearrangement uses TRBV12-3 or TRBV12-4 and TRBJ1-1; D gene unclear. CDR3 length equals 16 residues. V gave up 8 bases and J gave up 4 bases, with 23 bases separating them. In DNA form, the CDR3 reads TGTGCCAGCCTTCCCCAGATGGGCAGTCGGAGCACTGAAGCTTTCTTT. This gives the protein CASLPQMGSRSTEAFF.